This T cell receptor beta chain is from a study of graft-versus-host responses after intestinal transplantation. Overall study: All recipients got anti-thymocyte globulin induction, then tacrolimus and steroids for about 3 years.

The CDR3 loop spans 15 amino acids. Trimming shortened V by 1 base and J by 3 bases, and 13 bases separated the two germline ends. Looked up from germline, CDR1 is LGHNA and CDR2 is YSLEER. Study outcomes and limitations: Declines in HvG clones occurring early post-transplant were associated with peak circulating GvH clone levels. The presence of high graft-versus-host to host-versus-graft clonal ratios in allografts characterized patients with graft-donor T cell macrochimerism.

Comment on this clone: Antigen unknown. In the same sample, other DNA sequences code for this CDR3.

Measured with immunoSEQ multiplex PCR; TCRdb has only the in-frame clones, and not every one. The sample contains 45,000 to 50,000 clones, about 90% of which appear only once. This clonotype originated in a human donor who was the organ donor for an intestinal transplant. The sequenced sample was unstimulated CD4+ T cells sorted from spleen or lymph node cells, obtained before transplant. V and J are TRBV4-3 and TRBJ2-7, with D tentatively TRBD2 (6 bases). CDR3 sequence: CASSQVRDSHYEQYF. CDR3 coding DNA: TGCGCCAGCAGCCAAGTGCGGGACTCCCACTACGAGCAGTACTTC.